The clone carrying this T cell receptor beta chain was detected only a few times. Its antigen is currently unknown. TCRdb re-called the RT-PCR reads through MiXCR, storing one row per CDR3 protein. The table has about 700,000 distinct CDR3 sequences, approximately 15% seen once. These data come from a study of response to subunit inactivated influenza vaccine. Study-level points and caveats: Researchers suggested that each seasonal influenza vaccination recruits few new T cells.

This sequence originates from a man in his forties or fifties who received an inactivated influenza vaccine. This specimen was PBMCs from blood, taken 14 to 15 days before vaccination.

CDR3 loop: CASSAGGNEQPQHF. The CDR3 region has the DNA TGTGCCAGCAGTGCGGGGGGCAACGAGCAGCCCCAGCATTTT. The chain is built from TRBV6-1 and TRBJ1-5; a weak D match, TRBD1 (6 bases). Germline CDR1 reads MNHNS; CDR2 reads SASEGT. The CDR3 consists of 14 residues. V was clipped by 4 bases and J by 7 bases, with 14 bases between them.